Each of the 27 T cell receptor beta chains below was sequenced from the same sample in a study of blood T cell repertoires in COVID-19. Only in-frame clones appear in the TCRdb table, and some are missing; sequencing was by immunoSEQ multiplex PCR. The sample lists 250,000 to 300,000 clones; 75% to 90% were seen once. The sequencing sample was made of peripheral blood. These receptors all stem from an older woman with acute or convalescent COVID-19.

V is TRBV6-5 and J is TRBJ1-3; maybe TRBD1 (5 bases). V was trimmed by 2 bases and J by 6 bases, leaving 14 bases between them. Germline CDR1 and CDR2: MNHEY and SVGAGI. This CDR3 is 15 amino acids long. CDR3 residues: CASSYGTGGENTIYF. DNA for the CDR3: TGTGCCAGCAGTTACGGTACAGGTGGCGAAAACACCATATATTTT.

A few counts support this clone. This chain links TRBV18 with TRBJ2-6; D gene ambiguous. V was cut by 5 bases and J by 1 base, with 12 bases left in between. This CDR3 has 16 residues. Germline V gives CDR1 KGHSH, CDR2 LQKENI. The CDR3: CASSASSVSGANVLTF. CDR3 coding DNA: TGTGCCAGCTCAGCTTCCAGCGTATCTGGGGCCAACGTCCTGACTTTC.

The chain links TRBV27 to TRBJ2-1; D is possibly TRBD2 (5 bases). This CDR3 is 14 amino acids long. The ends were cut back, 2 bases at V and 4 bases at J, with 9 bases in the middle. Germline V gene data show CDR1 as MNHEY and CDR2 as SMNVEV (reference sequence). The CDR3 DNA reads TGTGCCAGCAGTTTAAAGGTAGCGTACAATGAGCAGTTCTTC. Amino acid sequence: CASSLKVAYNEQFF.

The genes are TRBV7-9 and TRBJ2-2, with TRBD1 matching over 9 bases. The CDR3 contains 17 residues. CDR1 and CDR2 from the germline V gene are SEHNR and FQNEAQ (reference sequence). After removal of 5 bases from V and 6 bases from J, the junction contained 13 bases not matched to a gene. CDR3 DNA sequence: TGTGCCAGCAGCGATCCACTTCGGACAGGGGTGCCCGGGGAGCTGTTTTTT. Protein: CASSDPLRTGVPGELFF.

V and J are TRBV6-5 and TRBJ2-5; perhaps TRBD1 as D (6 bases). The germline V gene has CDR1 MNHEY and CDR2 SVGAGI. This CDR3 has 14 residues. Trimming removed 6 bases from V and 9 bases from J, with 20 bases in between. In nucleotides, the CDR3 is TGTGCCAGCAGCCTAAACAGGGACAAGAGACCCCAGTACTTC. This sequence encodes CASSLNRDKRPQYF.

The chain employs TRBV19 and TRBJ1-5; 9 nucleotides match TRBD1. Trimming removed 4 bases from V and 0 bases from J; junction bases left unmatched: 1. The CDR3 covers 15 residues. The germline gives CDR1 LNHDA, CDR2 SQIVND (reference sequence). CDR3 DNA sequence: TGTGCCAGTAGTACGACAGGGGGTAGCAATCAGCCCCAGCATTTT. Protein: CASSTTGGSNQPQHF.

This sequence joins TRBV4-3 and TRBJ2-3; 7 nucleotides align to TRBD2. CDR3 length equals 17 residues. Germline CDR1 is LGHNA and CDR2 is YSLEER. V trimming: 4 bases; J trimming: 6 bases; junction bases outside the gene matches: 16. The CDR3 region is CASSLGSLAETGDTQYF. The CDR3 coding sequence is TGCGCCAGCAGCCTCGGGAGTCTAGCGGAGACCGGCGATACGCAGTATTTT.

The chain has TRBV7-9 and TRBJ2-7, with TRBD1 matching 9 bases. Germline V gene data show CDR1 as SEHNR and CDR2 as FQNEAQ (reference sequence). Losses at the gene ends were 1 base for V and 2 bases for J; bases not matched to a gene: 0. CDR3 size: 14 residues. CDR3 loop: CASSLGTGAYEQYF. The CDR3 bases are TGTGCCAGCAGCTTAGGGACAGGGGCCTACGAGCAGTACTTC.

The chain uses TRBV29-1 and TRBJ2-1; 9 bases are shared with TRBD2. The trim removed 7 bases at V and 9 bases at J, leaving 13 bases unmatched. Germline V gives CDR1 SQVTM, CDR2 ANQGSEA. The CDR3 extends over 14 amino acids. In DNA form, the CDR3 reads TGCAGCGCCCCGAGTTTTAGCGGGAGCAGTGAGCAGTTCTTC. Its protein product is CSAPSFSGSSEQFF.

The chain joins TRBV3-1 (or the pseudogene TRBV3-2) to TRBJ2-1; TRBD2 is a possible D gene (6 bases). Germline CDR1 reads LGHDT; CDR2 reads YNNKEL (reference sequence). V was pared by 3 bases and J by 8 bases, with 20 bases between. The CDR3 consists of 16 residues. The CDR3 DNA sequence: TGTGCCAGCAGCCATGTGCCGGACGGGGGATTCGATGAGCAGTTCTTC. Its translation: CASSHVPDGGFDEQFF.

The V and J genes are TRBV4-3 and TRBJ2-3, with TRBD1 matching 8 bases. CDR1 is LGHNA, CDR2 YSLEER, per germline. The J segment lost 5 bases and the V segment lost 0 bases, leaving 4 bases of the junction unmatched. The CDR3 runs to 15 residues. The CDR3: CASSQEYRGIDTQYF. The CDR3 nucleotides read TGCGCCAGCAGCCAAGAATACAGGGGGATAGATACGCAGTATTTT.

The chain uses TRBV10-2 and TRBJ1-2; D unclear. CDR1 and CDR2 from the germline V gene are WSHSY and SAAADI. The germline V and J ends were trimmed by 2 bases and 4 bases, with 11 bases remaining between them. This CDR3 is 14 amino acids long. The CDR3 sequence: CASSEVRVGYGYTF. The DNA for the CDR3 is TGCGCCAGCAGTGAGGTGAGGGTGGGCTATGGCTACACCTTC.

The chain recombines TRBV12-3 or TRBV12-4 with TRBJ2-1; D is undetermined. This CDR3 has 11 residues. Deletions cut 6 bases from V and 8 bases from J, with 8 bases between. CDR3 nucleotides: TGTGCCAGCAGATCGTCCTATGAGCAGTTCTTC. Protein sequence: CASRSSYEQFF.

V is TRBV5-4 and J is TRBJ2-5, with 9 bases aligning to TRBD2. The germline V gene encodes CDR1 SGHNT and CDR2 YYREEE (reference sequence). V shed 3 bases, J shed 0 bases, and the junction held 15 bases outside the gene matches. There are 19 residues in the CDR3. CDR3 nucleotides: TGTGCCAGCAGCTATCGGACTAGCGTGAATGAAATGTACCAAGAGACCCAGTACTTC. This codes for CASSYRTSVNEMYQETQYF.

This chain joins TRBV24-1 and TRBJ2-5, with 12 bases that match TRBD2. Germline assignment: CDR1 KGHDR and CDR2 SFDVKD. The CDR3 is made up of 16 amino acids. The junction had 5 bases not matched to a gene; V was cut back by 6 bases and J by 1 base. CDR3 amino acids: CATSHPTSGGQETQYF. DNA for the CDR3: TGTGCCACCAGTCATCCGACTAGCGGGGGCCAAGAGACCCAGTACTTC.

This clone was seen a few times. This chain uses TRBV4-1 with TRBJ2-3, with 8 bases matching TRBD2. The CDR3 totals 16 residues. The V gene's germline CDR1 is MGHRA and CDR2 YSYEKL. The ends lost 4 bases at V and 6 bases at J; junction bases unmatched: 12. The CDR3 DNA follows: TGCGCCAGCAGCCTCACGGGCGGGGGGCTCCTCGATACGCAGTATTTT. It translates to CASSLTGGGLLDTQYF.

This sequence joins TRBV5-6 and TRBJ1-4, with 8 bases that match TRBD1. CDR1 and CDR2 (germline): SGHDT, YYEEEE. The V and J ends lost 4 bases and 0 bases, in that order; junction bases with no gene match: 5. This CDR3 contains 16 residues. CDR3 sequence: CASSPTGGATNEKLFF. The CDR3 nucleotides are TGTGCCAGCAGCCCTACAGGGGGGGCAACTAATGAAAAACTGTTTTTT.

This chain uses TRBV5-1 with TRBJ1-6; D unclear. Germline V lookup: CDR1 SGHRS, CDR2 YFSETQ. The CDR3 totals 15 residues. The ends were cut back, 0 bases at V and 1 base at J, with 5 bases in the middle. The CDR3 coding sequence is TGCGCCAGCAGCTTGGCCGTGTCCTATAATTCACCCCTCCACTTT. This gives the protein CASSLAVSYNSPLHF.

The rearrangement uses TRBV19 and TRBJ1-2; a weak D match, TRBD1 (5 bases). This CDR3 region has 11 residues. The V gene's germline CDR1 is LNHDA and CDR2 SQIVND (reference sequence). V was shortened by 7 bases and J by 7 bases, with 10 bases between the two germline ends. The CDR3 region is CASTQGSGYTF. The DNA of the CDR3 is TGTGCCAGTACCCAGGGTTCTGGCTACACCTTC.

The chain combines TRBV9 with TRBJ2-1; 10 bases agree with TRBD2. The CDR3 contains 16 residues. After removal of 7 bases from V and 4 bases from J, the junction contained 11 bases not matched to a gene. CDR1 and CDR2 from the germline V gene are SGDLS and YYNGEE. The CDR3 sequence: CASAPPRTSGYNEQFF. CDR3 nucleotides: TGTGCCAGCGCTCCCCCCCGGACTAGCGGTTACAATGAGCAGTTCTTC.

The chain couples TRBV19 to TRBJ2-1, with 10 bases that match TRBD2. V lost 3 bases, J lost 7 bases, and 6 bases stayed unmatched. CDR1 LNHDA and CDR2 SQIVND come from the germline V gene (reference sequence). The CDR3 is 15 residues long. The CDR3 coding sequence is TGTGCCAGTAGTATCACTAGCGGGGCGGGGAATGAGCAGTTCTTC. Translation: CASSITSGAGNEQFF.

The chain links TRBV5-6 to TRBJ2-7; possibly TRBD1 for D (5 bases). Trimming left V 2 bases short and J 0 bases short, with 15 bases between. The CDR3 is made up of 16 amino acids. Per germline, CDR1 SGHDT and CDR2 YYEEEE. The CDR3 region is CASSFKAGMDSYEQYF. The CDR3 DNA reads TGTGCCAGCAGCTTTAAGGCAGGGATGGACTCCTACGAGCAGTACTTC.

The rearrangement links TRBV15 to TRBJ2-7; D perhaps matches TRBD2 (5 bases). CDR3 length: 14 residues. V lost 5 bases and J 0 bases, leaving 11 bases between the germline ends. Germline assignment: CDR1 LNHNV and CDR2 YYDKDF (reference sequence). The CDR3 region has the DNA TGTGCCACCAGCCCGAGACTAAGCTCCTACGAGCAGTACTTC. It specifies CATSPRLSSYEQYF.

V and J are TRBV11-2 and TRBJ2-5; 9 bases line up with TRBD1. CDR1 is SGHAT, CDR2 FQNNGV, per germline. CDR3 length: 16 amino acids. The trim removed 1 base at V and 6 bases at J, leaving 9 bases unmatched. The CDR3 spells CASSLAITGGAQTQYF. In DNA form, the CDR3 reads TGTGCCAGCAGCTTAGCGATCACAGGGGGCGCACAGACCCAGTACTTC.

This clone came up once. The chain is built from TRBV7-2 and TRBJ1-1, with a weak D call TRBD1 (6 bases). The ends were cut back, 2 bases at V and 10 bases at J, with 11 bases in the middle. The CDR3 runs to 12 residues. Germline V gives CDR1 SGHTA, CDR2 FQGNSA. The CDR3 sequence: CASSLPTGRAFF. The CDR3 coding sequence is TGTGCCAGCAGCTTACCGACAGGACGAGCTTTCTTT.

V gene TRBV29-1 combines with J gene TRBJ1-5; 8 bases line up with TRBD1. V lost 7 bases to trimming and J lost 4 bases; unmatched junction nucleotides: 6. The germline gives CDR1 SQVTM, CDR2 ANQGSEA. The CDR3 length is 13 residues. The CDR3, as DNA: TGCAGCGGCGTGACAGGGGTAAATCAGCCCCAGCATTTT. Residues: CSGVTGVNQPQHF.

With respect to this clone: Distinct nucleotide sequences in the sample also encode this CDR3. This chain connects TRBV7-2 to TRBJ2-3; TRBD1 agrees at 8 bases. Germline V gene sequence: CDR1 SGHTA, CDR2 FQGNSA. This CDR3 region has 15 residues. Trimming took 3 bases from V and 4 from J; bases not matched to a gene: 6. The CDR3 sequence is CASSLGPGGADTQYF. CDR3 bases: TGTGCCAGCAGCTTGGGCCCAGGGGGCGCAGATACGCAGTATTTT.